This record concerns one T cell receptor (beta chain) sequence. The antigen remains undetermined. The data belong to a study of T cell repertoires and Cas9 in healthy adults. Study background: Characterization of SpCas9-reactive CD4 and CD8 T cells covered multi-effector potency, cytotoxicity and lineage. Study outcomes and limitations: SpCas9-reactive effector T cells were reportedly restrained in vitro by SpCas9-reactive regulatory T cells.

Clones were read by immunoSEQ multiplex PCR, and TCRdb kept only the in-frame ones, dropping some. This table has approximately 22,000 clones, more than 90% appearing once. The receptor comes from a human donor in good health. The sequenced sample consisted of CD4+ effector T cells (CD127+, CD25-, CD137-, CD154-) from PBMCs; culture status not recorded.

The DNA of the CDR3 is TGTGCCAGCAGCTTAGGGGACAGAGATGAAAAACTGTTTTTT. This encodes CASSLGDRDEKLFF. This sequence joins TRBV11-2 and TRBJ1-4; TRBD1 matches 7 bases. This CDR3 region has 14 residues. Germline CDR1 and CDR2: SGHAT and FQNNGV. After removal of 1 base from V and 6 bases from J, the junction contained 2 bases not matched to a gene.